The present T cell receptor beta chain was sequenced within a study of T cells in Graves' hyperthyroidism and ophthalmopathy. The study's findings and limits: A model of 13 V-J features distinguished ophthalmopathy from stable hyperthyroidism.

Between the trimmed V and J ends, which lost 3 bases and 0 bases, there was a span of 10 bases. The CDR3 runs to 15 residues. From germline, CDR1 is MRHNA and CDR2 SNTAGT. RNA transcripts served as the template for amplifying TCR beta CDR3 regions. The TCR CDR3 was amplified in a first-round RT-PCR using the HTBI primer set. Each CDR3 protein gets one entry after TCRdb re-called the multiplex PCR reads with MiXCR. The sample holds about 640,000 distinct CDR3 sequences, 20% seen once. A note on this clonotype: Its antigen remains unknown.

Sequenced sample: blood. V gene TRBV6-4 combines with J gene TRBJ2-3, with D uncertain. This clonotype was sampled from a man between 25 and 39 years old with Graves' ophthalmopathy. The CDR3 nucleotides read TGTGCCAGCAGTGAGTCTGTCAGAAGCACAGATACGCAGTATTTT. Protein sequence: CASSESVRSTDTQYF.